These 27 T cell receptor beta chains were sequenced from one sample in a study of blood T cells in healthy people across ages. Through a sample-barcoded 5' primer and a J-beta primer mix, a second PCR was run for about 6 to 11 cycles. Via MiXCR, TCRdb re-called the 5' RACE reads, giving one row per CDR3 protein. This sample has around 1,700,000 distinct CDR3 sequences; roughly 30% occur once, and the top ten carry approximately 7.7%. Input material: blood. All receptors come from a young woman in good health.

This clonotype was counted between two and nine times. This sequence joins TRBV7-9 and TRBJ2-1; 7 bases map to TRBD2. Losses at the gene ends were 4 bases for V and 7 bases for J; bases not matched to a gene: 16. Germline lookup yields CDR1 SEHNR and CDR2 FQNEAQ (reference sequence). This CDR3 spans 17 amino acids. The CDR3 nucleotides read TGTGCCAGCAGCTCCCAAGGAAGCGGGACTCCTTGGAATGAGCAGTTCTTC. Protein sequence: CASSSQGSGTPWNEQFF.

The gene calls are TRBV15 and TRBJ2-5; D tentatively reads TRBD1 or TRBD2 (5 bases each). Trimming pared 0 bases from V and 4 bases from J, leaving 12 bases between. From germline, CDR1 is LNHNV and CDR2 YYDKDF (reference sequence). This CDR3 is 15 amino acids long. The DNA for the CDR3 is TGTGCCACCAGCAGAGATCAAGAGGGGTCAGAGACCCAGTACTTC. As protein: CATSRDQEGSETQYF.

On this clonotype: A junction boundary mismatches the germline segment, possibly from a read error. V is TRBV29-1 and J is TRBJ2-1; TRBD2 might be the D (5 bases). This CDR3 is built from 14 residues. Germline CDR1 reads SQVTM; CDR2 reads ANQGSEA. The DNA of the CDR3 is TGCAGCATTGAAGGACGGGGAGCAAACAATGAGCAGTTCTTC. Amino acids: CSIEGRGANNEQFF.

CDR3 protein: CAWSETPGLTTQYF. For the CDR3, the DNA is TGTGCCTGGAGTGAGACCCCCGGGCTGACCACGCAGTATTTT. The V gene is TRBV30, the J gene TRBJ2-3; no firm D call. The germline V gene encodes CDR1 GTSNPN and CDR2 SVGIG (reference sequence). V lost 1 base to trimming and J lost 9 bases, with 17 bases between them. This CDR3 is built from 14 residues.

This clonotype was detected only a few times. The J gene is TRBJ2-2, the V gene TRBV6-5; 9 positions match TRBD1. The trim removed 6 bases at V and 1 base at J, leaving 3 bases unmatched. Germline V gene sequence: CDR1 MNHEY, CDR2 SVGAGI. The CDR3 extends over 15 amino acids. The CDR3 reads CASRPGQGNTGELFF. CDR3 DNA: TGTGCCAGCAGGCCGGGACAGGGGAACACCGGGGAGCTGTTTTTT.

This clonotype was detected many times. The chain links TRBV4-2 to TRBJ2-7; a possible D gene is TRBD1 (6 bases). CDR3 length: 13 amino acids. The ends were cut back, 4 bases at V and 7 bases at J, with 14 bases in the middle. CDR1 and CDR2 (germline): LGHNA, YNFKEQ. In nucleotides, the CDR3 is TGTGCCAGCAGCCTCAGGACAGCCGAGGAGCAGTACTTC. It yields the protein CASSLRTAEEQYF.

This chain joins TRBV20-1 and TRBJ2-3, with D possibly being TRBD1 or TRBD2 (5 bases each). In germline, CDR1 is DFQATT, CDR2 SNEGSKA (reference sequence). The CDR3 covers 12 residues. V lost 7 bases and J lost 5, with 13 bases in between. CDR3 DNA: TGCAGTGTCATTGAGGGGAGAGATACGCAGTATTTT. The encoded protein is CSVIEGRDTQYF.

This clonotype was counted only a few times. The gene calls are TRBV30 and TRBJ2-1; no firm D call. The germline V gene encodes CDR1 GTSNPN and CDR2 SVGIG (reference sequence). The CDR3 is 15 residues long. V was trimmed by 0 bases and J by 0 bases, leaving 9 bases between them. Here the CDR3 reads CAWSVRQSSYNEQFF. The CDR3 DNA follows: TGTGCCTGGAGTGTACGTCAGAGCTCCTACAATGAGCAGTTCTTC. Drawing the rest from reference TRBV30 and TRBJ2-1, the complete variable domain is SQTIHQWPATLVQPVGSPLSLECTVEGTSNPNLYWYRQAAGRGLQLLFYSVGIGQISSEVPQNLSASRPQDRQFILSSKKLLLSDSGFYLCAWSVRQSSYNEQFFGPGTRLTVL.

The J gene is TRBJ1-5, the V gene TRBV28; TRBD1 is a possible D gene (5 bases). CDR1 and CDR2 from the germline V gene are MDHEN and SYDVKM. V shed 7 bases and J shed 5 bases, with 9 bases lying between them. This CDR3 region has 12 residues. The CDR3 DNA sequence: TGTGCCAGCAAGTGGGGGGATCAGCCCCAGCATTTT. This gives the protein CASKWGDQPQHF. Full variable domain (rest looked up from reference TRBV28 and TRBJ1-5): DVKVTQSSRYLVKRTGEKVFLECVQDMDHENMFWYRQDPGLGLRLIYFSYDVKMKEKGDIPEGYSVSREKKERFSLILESASTNQTSMYLCASKWGDQPQHFGDGTRLSIL.

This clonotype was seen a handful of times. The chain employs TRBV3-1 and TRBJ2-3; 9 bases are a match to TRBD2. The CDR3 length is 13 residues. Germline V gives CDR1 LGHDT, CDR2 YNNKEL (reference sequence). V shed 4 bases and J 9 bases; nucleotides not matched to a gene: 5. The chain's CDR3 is CASSRQGLATQYF. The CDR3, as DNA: TGTGCCAGCAGCCGCCAAGGACTAGCGACGCAGTATTTT.

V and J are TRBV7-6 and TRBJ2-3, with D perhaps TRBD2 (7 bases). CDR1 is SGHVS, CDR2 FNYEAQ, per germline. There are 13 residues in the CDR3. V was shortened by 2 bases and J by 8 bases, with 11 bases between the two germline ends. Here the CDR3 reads CASSLRGGGTQYF. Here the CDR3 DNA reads TGTGCCAGCAGCTTAAGGGGGGGCGGTACGCAGTATTTT.

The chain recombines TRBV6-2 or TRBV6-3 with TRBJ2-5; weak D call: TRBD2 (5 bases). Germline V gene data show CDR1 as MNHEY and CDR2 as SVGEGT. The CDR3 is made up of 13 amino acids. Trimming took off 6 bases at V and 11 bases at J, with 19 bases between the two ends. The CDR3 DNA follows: TGTGCCAGCAGGGTGACAAGCGGTAATGAGCAGTACTTC. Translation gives CASRVTSGNEQYF.

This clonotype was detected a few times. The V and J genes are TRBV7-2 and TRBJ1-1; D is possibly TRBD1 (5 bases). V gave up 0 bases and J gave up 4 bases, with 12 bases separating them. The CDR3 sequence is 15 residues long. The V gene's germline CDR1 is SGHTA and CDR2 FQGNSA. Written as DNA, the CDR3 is TGTGCCAGCAGCTTAGCGGGGCCCCAGACCACTGAAGCTTTCTTT. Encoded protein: CASSLAGPQTTEAFF. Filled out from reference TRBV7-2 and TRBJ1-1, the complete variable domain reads GAGVSQSPSNKVTEKGKDVELRCDPISGHTALYWYRQSLGQGLEFLIYFQGNSAPDKSGLPSDRFSAERTGGSVSTLTIQRTQQEDSAVYLCASSLAGPQTTEAFFGQGTRLTVV.

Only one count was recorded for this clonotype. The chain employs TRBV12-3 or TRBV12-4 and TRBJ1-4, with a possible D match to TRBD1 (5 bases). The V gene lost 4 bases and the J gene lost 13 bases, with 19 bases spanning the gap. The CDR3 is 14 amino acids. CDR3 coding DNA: TGTGCCAGCAGTTCCGGGACGGCTTTGATTGGACTGTTTTTT. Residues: CASSSGTALIGLFF.

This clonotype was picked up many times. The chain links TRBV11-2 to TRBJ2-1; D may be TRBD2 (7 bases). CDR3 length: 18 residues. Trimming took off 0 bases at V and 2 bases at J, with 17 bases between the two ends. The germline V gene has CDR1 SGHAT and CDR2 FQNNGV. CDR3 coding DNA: TGTGCCAGCAGCTTAGATGGGGGGGCCCGCCGCACCTACAATGAGCAGTTCTTC. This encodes CASSLDGGARRTYNEQFF.

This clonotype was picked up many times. The CDR3 reads CASSLRSSGGTEAFF. In DNA form, the CDR3 reads TGTGCCAGCAGTTTGAGGTCGAGCGGGGGCACTGAAGCTTTCTTT. The gene calls are TRBV12-3 or TRBV12-4 and TRBJ1-1; D perhaps matches TRBD1 (5 bases). V was cut by 3 bases and J by 4 bases, with 15 bases left in between. CDR3 size: 15 residues.

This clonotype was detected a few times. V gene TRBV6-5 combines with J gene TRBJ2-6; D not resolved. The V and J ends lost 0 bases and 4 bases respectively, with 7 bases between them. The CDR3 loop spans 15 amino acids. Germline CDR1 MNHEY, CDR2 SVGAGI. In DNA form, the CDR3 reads TGTGCCAGCAGTTACTCGATATCCGGGGCCAACGTCCTGACTTTC. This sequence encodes CASSYSISGANVLTF.

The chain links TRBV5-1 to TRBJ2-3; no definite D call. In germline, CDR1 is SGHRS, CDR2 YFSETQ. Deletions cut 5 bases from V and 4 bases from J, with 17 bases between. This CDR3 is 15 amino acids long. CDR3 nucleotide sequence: TGCGCCAGCAGTTCTATGGGTGCATCCTCAGATACGCAGTATTTT. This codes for CASSSMGASSDTQYF.

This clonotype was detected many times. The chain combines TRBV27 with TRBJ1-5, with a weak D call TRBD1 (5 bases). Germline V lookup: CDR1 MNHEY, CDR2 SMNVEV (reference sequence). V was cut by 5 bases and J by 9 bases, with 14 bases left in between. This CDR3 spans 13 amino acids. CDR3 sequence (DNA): TGTGCCAGCAGTCCCAGGGAGGACCGGCCCCAGCATTTT. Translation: CASSPREDRPQHF.

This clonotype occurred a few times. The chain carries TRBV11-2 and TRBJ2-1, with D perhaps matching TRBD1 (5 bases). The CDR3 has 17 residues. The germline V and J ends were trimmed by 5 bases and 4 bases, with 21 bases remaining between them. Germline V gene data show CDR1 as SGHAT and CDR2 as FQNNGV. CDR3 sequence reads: CASSLPTGTSWYNEQFF. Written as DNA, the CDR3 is TGTGCCAGCAGCCTCCCCACAGGTACAAGTTGGTACAATGAGCAGTTCTTC.

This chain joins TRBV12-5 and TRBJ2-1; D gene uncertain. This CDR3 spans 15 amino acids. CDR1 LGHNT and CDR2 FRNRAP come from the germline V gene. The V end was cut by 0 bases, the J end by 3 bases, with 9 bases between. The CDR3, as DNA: TGTGCTAGTGGTTTGGTATTCGACGGCTACAATGAGCAGTTCTTC. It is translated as CASGLVFDGYNEQFF.

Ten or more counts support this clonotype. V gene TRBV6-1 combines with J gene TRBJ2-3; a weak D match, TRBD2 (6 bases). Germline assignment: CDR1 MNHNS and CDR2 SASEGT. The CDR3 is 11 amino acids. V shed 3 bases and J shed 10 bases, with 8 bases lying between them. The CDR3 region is CASSERGSQYF. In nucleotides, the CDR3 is TGTGCCAGCAGTGAGCGGGGTTCGCAGTATTTT.

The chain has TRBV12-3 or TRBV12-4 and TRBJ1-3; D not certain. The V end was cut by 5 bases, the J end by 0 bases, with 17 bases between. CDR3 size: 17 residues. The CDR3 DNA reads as TGTGCCAGCAGTGCCCGGACTCCGGCCTTCTCTGGAAACACCATATATTTT. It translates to CASSARTPAFSGNTIYF.

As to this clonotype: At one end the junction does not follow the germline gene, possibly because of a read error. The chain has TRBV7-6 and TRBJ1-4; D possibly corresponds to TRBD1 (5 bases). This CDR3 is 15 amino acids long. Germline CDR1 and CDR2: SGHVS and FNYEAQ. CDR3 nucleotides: TGTGCCAGCAGCCTAGAAGGGGTCCCTAATGAAAAACGGTTTTTT. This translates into CASSLEGVPNEKRFF.

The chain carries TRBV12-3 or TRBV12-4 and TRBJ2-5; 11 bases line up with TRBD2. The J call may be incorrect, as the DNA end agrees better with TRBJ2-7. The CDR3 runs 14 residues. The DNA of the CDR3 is TGTGCCAGCAGCTGGGGACTAGCGGCCATCGAGCAGTACTTC. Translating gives CASSWGLAAIEQYF.

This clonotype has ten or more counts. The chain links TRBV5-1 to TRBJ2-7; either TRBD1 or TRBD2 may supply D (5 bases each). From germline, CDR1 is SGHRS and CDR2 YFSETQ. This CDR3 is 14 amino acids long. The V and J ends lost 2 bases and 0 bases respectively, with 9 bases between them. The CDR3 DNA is TGCGCCAGCAGCTTAAGAGGGGACTCCTACGAGCAGTACTTC. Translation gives CASSLRGDSYEQYF.

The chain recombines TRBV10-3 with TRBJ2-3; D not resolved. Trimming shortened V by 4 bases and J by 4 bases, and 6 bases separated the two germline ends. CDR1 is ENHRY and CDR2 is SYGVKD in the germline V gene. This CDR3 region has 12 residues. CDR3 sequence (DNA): TGTGCCATCAGTGCCGAACCAGATACGCAGTATTTT. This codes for CAISAEPDTQYF.